This is a list of T cell receptor beta chains from one sample in a study of spatial heterogeneity in lung cancer. TCRdb used MiXCR to reprocess the 5' RACE reads, holding one entry per CDR3 protein. This table has 8,000 or so distinct CDR3 sequences, approximately 7% appearing once. Here the sequenced sample was lung tumor tissue, taken at surgery. These receptors originate from a male donor with early-stage non-small cell lung cancer. CDR3s include the opening cysteine and the closing phenylalanine or tryptophan. D genes are given only for firm matches. Clone sizes are given selectively: once, few, many, or a class where the clone is expanded.

d_call	clone_size	v_call	j_call	cdr3_nt	cdr3_aa
NA	medium-sized	TRBV10-3	TRBJ1-5	TGTGCCATCAGCCGGGACACAGATCAGCCCCAGCATTTT	CAISRDTDQPQHF
NA	many	TRBV6-1	TRBJ2-4	TGTGCCAGCAGTGAACAGGGCGGGATTTTAGCCAAAAACATTCAGTACTTC	CASSEQGGILAKNIQYF
TRBD2	many	TRBV20-1	TRBJ2-7	TGCAGTGCTAGTGCGAGCGGGGGTCTTTCCTACGAGCAGTACTTC	CSASASGGLSYEQYF
NA	medium-sized	TRBV12-3/TRBV12-4	TRBJ1-1	TGTGCCAGCAGCCCTAGGGGCAGTAGCACTGAAGCTTTCTTT	CASSPRGSSTEAFF
NA	medium-sized	TRBV10-2	TRBJ1-5	TGCGCCAGCAGTGACCAGGCGGCGGGCAGCCAGCCCCAGCATTTT	CASSDQAAGSQPQHF
TRBD1	many	TRBV18	TRBJ2-7	TGTGCCAGCTCATTCGGACAGGGCGGTAACGAGCAGTACTTC	CASSFGQGGNEQYF
NA	many	TRBV6-5	TRBJ2-3	TGTGCCAGCCGAACGGGGCAGAGGTACACAGATACGCAGTATTTT	CASRTGQRYTDTQYF
NA	NA	TRBV20-1	TRBJ1-4	TGCAGTGCTAGAGAGCCCCGGTGGAATAATGAAAAACTGTTTTTT	CSAREPRWNNEKLFF
NA	many	TRBV14	TRBJ1-2	TGTGCCAGCAGCCAAGCCTTCGGACAACCTGGCTACACCTTC	CASSQAFGQPGYTF
NA	medium-sized	TRBV3-1	TRBJ2-7	TGTGCCAGCAGCCAAGATTCAACGGCCCGAAAGCAGTACTTC	CASSQDSTARKQYF
TRBD2	many	TRBV6-1	TRBJ2-1	TGTGCCACCGAGGAACTAGCGGCTTCTATGGATGAGCAGTTCTTC	CATEELAASMDEQFF
TRBD1	many	TRBV6-5	TRBJ1-2	TGTGCCAGCAGTAGGGGGCCCCCTGGCTACACCTTC	CASSRGPPGYTF
NA	many	TRBV2	TRBJ2-7	TGTGCCAGCAGTGAGGATGCAGCAAGATACGAGCAGTACTTC	CASSEDAARYEQYF
NA	many	TRBV6-6	TRBJ2-5	TGTGCCAGCAGTTCCTCCGACGAGGGGGAGACCCAGTACTTC	CASSSSDEGETQYF
NA	few	TRBV3-1	TRBJ2-7	TGTGCCAGCAGCCACTCCTGGGCAGGGGTCTCCTACGAGCAGTACTTC	CASSHSWAGVSYEQYF
TRBD2	medium-sized	TRBV12-3/TRBV12-4	TRBJ2-1	TGTGCCAGCACCGAAGGGACTACCGAGGATGAGCAGTTCTTC	CASTEGTTEDEQFF
NA	medium-sized	TRBV14	TRBJ2-7	TGTGCCAGCAGCCAGCCCGAGGGGACCTCCCAGTACTTC	CASSQPEGTSQYF
NA	many	TRBV19	TRBJ1-5	TGTGCCAGTAGCCGCGGGCACTTCATCCAGCATTTT	CASSRGHFIQHF
TRBD2	medium-sized	TRBV5-1	TRBJ2-1	TGCGCCAGCAGCCCGGGACTAGCGGGTAATGAGCAGTTCTTC	CASSPGLAGNEQFF
NA	few	TRBV18	TRBJ2-2	TGTGTCAGCTCCTGGCGGAGCGCGGACACCGGGGAGCTGTTTTTT	CVSSWRSADTGELFF
NA	many	TRBV20-1	TRBJ1-5	TGCAGTGCTAGAGTGGGACTCTATAGCAATCAGCCCCAGCATTTT	CSARVGLYSNQPQHF
TRBD2	medium-sized	TRBV7-9	TRBJ2-2	TGTGCCAGACTAGCGGGTGACACCGGGGAGCTGTTTTTT	CARLAGDTGELFF
NA	medium-sized	TRBV30	TRBJ1-2	TGTGCCTGGAATTACAGAATCTATGGCTACACCTTC	CAWNYRIYGYTF
TRBD2	many	TRBV7-2	TRBJ2-3	TGTGCCAGCAGCTTAGGGAACAGCGGGGGCACAGATACGCAGTATTTT	CASSLGNSGGTDTQYF
NA	medium-sized	TRBV5-1	TRBJ2-3	TGCGCCAGCAGCTTGAGGGTTCAGGGAGATACGCAGTATTTT	CASSLRVQGDTQYF
TRBD1	many	TRBV7-2	TRBJ1-3	TGTGCCAGCACCTACGATACAGGGGGTAAAAACACCATATATTTT	CASTYDTGGKNTIYF
TRBD1	medium-sized	TRBV4-2	TRBJ1-5	TGTGCCAGCAGCCAAGAGGGACAGGGGACGCAGCCCCAGCATTTT	CASSQEGQGTQPQHF
TRBD2	many	TRBV7-2	TRBJ2-1	TGTGCCAGCAGCCTATGGACTAGCGCCCAAAATGAGCAGTTCTTC	CASSLWTSAQNEQFF
NA	many	TRBV29-1	TRBJ2-5	TGCAGCGTCTTCCCCGAGGGGGTTCAGGAGACCCAGTACTTC	CSVFPEGVQETQYF
NA	many	TRBV18	TRBJ1-4	TGTGCCAGCTCACCACCGTCTACACGGGGTGAAAAACTGTTTTTT	CASSPPSTRGEKLFF
NA	medium-sized	TRBV6-2/TRBV6-3	TRBJ2-2	TGTGCCAGCAGTTACGAGGGAGCCGGGGAGCTGTTTTTT	CASSYEGAGELFF
NA	once	TRBV7-8	TRBJ1-2	TGTGCCAGCAGCTTGGCGGGCCGGACGTCCTATGGCTACACCTTC	CASSLAGRTSYGYTF
NA	medium-sized	TRBV12-3/TRBV12-4	TRBJ1-1	TGTGCCAGCAGTTTCCAGGGATCCGGCACTGAAGCTTTCTTT	CASSFQGSGTEAFF
NA	many	TRBV5-5	TRBJ2-7	TGTGCCAGCAGGGTTCTTCTTAGCTCCTACGAGCAGTACTTC	CASRVLLSSYEQYF
NA	few	TRBV7-2	TRBJ2-5	TGTGCCAGCAGCTTAGACCCTACTAGCTCGGAGACCCAGTACTTC	CASSLDPTSSETQYF
TRBD1	few	TRBV2	TRBJ2-7	TGTGCCAGCAGTGAGAATATTGCATTCGGGACAGGGGGTCGCGAGCAGTACTTC	CASSENIAFGTGGREQYF
NA	many	TRBV5-5	TRBJ2-7	TGTGCCAGCAGCCGGGTGGGGGGCGCGGGTTACGAGCAGTACTTC	CASSRVGGAGYEQYF
NA	NA	TRBV7-3	TRBJ1-1	TGTGCCAGCAGCTATGGATGGGGCACTGAAGCTTTCTTT	CASSYGWGTEAFF
NA	medium-sized	TRBV12-3/TRBV12-4	TRBJ2-3	TGTGCCAGCAAGGTCCGGGGGGCAATCAGTTGGGCAGATACGCAGTATTTT	CASKVRGAISWADTQYF
NA	many	TRBV5-4	TRBJ2-5	TGTGCCAGCATGGACAGTACTGGGGCTCAAGAGACCCAGTACTTC	CASMDSTGAQETQYF
NA	medium-sized	TRBV4-1	TRBJ2-1	TGCGCCAGCAGCAGCCAAGATAACGGTGAGCAGTTCTTC	CASSSQDNGEQFF
NA	few	TRBV20-1	TRBJ2-2	TGCAGTGCTAGACCCCTGGGGAACACCGGGGAGCTGTTTTTT	CSARPLGNTGELFF
TRBD2	medium-sized	TRBV4-2	TRBJ2-3	TGTGCCAGCAGCCAAGATGCTAGCGGGGGGTCAGATACGCAGTATTTT	CASSQDASGGSDTQYF
NA	medium-sized	TRBV28	TRBJ1-1	TGTGCCAGCACCGTCGGTACCGATGAATTCATTGAAGCTTTCTTT	CASTVGTDEFIEAFF
NA	many	TRBV7-8	TRBJ1-1	TGTGCCAGCAGGGGGGACATCGGGACTGAAGCTTTCTTT	CASRGDIGTEAFF
NA	NA	TRBV7-9	TRBJ1-1	TGTGCCAGCAGCTTAGGGGGAAGGAACACTGAAGCTTTCTTT	CASSLGGRNTEAFF
NA	many	TRBV6-6	TRBJ2-5	TGTGCCAGCAGTGCGATAGGGGGAGAGACCCAGTACTTC	CASSAIGGETQYF